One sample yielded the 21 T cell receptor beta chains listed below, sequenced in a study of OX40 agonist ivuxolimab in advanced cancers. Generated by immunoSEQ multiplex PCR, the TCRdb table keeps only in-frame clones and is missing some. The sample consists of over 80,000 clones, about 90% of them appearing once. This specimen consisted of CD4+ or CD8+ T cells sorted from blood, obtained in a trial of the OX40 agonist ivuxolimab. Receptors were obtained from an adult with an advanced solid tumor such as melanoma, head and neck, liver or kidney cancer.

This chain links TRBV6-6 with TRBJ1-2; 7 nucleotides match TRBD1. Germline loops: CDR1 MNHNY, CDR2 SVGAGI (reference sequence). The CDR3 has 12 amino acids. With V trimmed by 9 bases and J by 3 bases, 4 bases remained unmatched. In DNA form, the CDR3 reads TGTGCCAGTTCCAGGGGGGACTATGGCTACACCTTC. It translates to CASSRGDYGYTF.

CDR3 amino acids: CASLQRMNTEAFF. CDR3 bases: TGTGCCAGCCTACAGAGGATGAACACTGAAGCTTTCTTT. The chain recombines TRBV6-5 with TRBJ1-1; no clear D gene. CDR1 and CDR2 from the germline V gene are MNHEY and SVGAGI. The CDR3 runs to 13 residues. Between the trimmed V and J ends, which lost 8 bases and 0 bases, there was a span of 10 bases.

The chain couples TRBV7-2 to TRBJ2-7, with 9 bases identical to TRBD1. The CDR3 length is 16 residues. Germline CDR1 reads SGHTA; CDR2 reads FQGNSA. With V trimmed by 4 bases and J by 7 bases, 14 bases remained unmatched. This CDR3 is CASSSRTGTGRLEQYF. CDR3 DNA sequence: TGTGCCAGCAGCTCGAGGACCGGGACAGGGAGGTTAGAGCAGTACTTC. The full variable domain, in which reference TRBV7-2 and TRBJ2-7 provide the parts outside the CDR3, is GAGVSQSPSNKVTEKGKDVELRCDPISGHTALYWYRQSLGQGLEFLIYFQGNSAPDKSGLPSDRFSAERTGGSVSTLTIQRTQQEDSAVYLCASSSRTGTGRLEQYFGPGTRLTVT.

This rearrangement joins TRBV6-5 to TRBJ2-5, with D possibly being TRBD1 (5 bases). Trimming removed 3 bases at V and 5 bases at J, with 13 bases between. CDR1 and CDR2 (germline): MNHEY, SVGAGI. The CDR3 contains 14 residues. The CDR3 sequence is CASSYSVGAETQYF. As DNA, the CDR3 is TGTGCCAGCAGTTATTCCGTAGGGGCGGAGACCCAGTACTTC.

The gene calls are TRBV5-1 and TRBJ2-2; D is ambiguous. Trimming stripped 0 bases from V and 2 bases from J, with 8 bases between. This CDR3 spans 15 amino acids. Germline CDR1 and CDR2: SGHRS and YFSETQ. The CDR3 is CASSLGTANTGELFF. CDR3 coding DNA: TGCGCCAGCAGCTTGGGGACCGCAAACACCGGGGAGCTGTTTTTT.

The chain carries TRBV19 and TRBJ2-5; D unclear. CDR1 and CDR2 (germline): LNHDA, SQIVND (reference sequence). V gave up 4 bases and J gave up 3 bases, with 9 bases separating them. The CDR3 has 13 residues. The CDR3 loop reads CASSNVLEETQYF. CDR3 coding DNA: TGTGCCAGTAGTAACGTGCTTGAAGAGACCCAGTACTTC.

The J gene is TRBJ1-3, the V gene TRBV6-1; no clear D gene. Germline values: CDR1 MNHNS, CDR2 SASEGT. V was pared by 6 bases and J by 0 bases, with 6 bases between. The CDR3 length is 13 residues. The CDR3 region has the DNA TGTGCCAGCAGGCCGAGCTCTGGAAACACCATATATTTT. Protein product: CASRPSSGNTIYF.

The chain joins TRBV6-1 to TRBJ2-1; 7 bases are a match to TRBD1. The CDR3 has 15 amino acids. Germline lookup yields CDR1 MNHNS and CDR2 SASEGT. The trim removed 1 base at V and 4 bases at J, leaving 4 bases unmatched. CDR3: CASSEETGQYNEQFF. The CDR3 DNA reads TGTGCCAGCAGTGAAGAGACGGGACAGTACAATGAGCAGTTCTTC.

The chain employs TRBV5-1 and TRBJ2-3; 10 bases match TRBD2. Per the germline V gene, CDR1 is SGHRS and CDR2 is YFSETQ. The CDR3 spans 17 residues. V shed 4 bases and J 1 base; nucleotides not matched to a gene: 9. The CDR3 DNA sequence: TGCGCCAGCAGCGTGCGAGTAGCGGGAGGTGGCACAGATACGCAGTATTTT. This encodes CASSVRVAGGGTDTQYF.

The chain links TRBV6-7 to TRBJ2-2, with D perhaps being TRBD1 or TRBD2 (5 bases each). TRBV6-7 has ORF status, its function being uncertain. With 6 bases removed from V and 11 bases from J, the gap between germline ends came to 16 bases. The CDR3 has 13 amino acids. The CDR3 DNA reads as TGTGCCAGCAGCAGAGGGGCCTGGGTTGAGCTGTTTTTT. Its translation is CASSRGAWVELFF.

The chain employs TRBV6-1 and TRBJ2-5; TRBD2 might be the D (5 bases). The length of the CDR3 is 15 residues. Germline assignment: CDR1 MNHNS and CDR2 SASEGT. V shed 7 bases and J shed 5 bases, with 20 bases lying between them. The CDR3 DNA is TGTGCCAGCACCGCCCCAGCGGTCAAAGGGGAGACCCAGTACTTC. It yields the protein CASTAPAVKGETQYF.

The CDR3 region has the DNA TGCAGCGCCGGGGAGGGACGGGAAAAACTGTTTTTT. Protein: CSAGEGREKLFF. This chain connects TRBV29-1 to TRBJ1-4, with a possible D match to TRBD1 (5 bases). The germline V gene has CDR1 SQVTM and CDR2 ANQGSEA. This CDR3 spans 12 amino acids. The V gene lost 7 bases and the J gene lost 8 bases, with 14 bases spanning the gap.

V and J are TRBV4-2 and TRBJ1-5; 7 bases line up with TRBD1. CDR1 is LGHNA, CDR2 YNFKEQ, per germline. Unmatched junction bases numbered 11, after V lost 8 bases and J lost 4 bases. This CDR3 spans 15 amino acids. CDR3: CASGAGGQINQPQHF. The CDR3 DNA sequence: TGTGCCAGCGGAGCAGGGGGACAGATAAATCAGCCCCAGCATTTT.

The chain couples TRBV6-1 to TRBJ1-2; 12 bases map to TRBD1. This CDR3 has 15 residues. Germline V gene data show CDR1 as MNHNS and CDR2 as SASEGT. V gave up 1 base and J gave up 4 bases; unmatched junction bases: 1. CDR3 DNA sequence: TGTGCCAGCAGTGAAGTGGGACAGGGGGCCTATGGCTACACCTTC. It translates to CASSEVGQGAYGYTF.

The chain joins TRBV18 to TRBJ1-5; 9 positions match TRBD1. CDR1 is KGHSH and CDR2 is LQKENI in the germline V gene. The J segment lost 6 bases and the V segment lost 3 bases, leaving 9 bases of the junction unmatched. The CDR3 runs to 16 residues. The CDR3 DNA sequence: TGTGCCAGCTCACCGATGAGGACAGGGGCCGGTCAGCCCCAGCATTTT. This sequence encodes CASSPMRTGAGQPQHF.

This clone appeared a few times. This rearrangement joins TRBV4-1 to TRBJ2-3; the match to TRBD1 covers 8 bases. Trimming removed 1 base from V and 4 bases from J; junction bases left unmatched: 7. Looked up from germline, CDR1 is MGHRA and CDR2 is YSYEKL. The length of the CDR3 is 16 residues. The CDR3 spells CASSQGAGGRSDTQYF. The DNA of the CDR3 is TGCGCCAGCAGCCAAGGGGCAGGGGGCAGGTCAGATACGCAGTATTTT.

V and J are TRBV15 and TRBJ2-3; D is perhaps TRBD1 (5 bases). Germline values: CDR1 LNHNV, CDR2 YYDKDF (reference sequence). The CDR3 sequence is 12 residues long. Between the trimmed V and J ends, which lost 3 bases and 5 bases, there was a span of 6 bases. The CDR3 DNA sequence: TGTGCCACCAGCAGGCAGGGAGATACGCAGTATTTT. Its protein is CATSRQGDTQYF.

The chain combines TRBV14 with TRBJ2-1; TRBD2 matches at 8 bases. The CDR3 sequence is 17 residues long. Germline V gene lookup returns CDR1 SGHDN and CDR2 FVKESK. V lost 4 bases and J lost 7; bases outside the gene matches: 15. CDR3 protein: CASSPVAGSPGGNEQFF. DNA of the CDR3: TGTGCCAGCAGCCCCGTAGCGGGGAGTCCGGGGGGTAATGAGCAGTTCTTC.

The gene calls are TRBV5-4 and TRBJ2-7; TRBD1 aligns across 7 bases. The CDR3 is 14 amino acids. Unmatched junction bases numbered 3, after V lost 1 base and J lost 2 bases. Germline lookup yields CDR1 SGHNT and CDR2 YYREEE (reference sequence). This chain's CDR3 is CASSLLDRTYEQYF. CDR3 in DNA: TGTGCCAGCAGCTTGTTGGACAGGACCTACGAGCAGTACTTC.

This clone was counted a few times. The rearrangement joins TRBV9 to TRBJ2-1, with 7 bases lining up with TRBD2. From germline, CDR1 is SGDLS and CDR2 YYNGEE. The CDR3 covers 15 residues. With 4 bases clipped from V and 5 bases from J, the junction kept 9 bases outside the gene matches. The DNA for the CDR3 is TGTGCCAGCAGCTCCAGCGTGGGGGGGGACAATGAGCAGTTCTTC. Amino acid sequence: CASSSSVGGDNEQFF.

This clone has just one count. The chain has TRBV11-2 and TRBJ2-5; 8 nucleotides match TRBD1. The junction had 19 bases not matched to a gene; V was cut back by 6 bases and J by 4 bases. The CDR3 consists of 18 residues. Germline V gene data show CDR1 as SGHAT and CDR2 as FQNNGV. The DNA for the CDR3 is TGTGCCAGCAGACGGCCGTACTCAGGACAGGGAAGTGGAGAGACCCAGTACTTC. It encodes CASRRPYSGQGSGETQYF.